A single sample gave rise to the 5 T cell receptor beta chains below, sequenced in a study of cytomegalovirus exposure and HLA in healthy donors. Data came from immunoSEQ multiplex PCR; TCRdb stores just in-frame clones and leaves some out. Among about 220,000 clones listed, over 80% were seen once. Sequencing was done on a sample of PBMCs. These TCRs come from a woman in her twenties or thirties in good health and CMV-seropositive.

V and J are TRBV29-1 and TRBJ2-6, with D possibly called TRBD1 or TRBD2 (5 bases each). Germline CDR1 SQVTM, CDR2 ANQGSEA. Trimming took off 4 bases at V and 4 bases at J, with 17 bases between the two ends. This CDR3 contains 16 residues. CDR3 DNA: TGCAGCGTTGGGGACCGAGTCTTGACAGGGGCCAACGTCCTGACTTTC. As protein: CSVGDRVLTGANVLTF.

The gene calls are TRBV30 and TRBJ2-3, with D maybe TRBD1 (5 bases). The CDR3 sequence is 15 residues long. Trimming took off 1 base at V and 6 bases at J, with 17 bases between the two ends. CDR1 GTSNPN and CDR2 SVGIG come from the germline V gene (reference sequence). This chain's CDR3 is CAWSAEDTSLDTQYF. The DNA of the CDR3 is TGTGCCTGGAGTGCCGAGGACACCTCCCTGGATACGCAGTATTTT.

The chain is built from TRBV29-1 and TRBJ1-1, with D tentatively TRBD1 (6 bases). V lost 4 bases, J lost 10 bases, and 16 bases lay in between. Germline values: CDR1 SQVTM, CDR2 ANQGSEA. The CDR3 runs 12 residues. The CDR3 protein is CSVAVGGDGAFF. CDR3 nucleotide sequence: TGCAGCGTTGCAGTGGGGGGCGACGGAGCTTTCTTT.

The rearrangement links TRBV7-3 to TRBJ2-5, with D perhaps TRBD1 or TRBD2 (6 bases each). The CDR3 sequence is 15 residues long. Trimming removed 5 bases from V and 5 bases from J, with 18 bases in between. Germline assignment: CDR1 SGHTA and CDR2 FQGTGA. CDR3 loop: CASSLLGGGRETQYF. The CDR3 DNA is TGTGCCAGCAGCCTCCTCGGAGGGGGGCGGGAGACCCAGTACTTC. The full variable domain, with the rest looked up from reference TRBV7-3 and TRBJ2-5, is GAGVSQTPSNKVTEKGKYVELRCDPISGHTALYWYRQSLGQGPEFLIYFQGTGAADDSGLPNDRFFAVRPEGSVSTLKIQRTERGDSAVYLCASSLLGGGRETQYFGPGTRLLVL.

The V and J genes are TRBV5-1 and TRBJ2-1; 7 nucleotides match TRBD1. V lost 3 bases and J lost 4; bases outside the gene matches: 7. There are 15 residues in the CDR3. Germline V gene data show CDR1 as SGHRS and CDR2 as YFSETQ. The CDR3 sequence: CASSSPGQRYNEQFF. CDR3 sequence (DNA): TGCGCCAGCAGCTCCCCGGGACAGAGATACAATGAGCAGTTCTTC.